These T cell receptor beta chains were read from a single sample in a study of shared clonotypes between healthy human individuals. The protocol was immunoSEQ multiplex PCR, while the TCRdb copy is restricted to in-frame clones and leaves out a portion. The top ten hold 1.2% of the sample, which has roughly 2,000,000 clones, about 95% seen once. The sequencing input was naive CD8+ T cells sorted from blood. These TCRs come from a man aged 18 to 30 in good health. CDR3s include the opening cysteine and the closing phenylalanine or tryptophan. Fields, in order: J gene, V gene, D gene, clone size, CDR3 protein, CDR3 DNA. The D gene is left open where the match is weak. The size of a clone is reported for some rows only, either as once, few or many, or as a class for expanded clones.

J: TRBJ2-7; V: TRBV15; D: NA; size: NA; CDR3: CATSSRSASYEQYF; DNA: TGTGCCACCAGCAGCCGTTCCGCTTCCTACGAGCAGTACTTC
J: TRBJ2-1; V: TRBV14; D: NA; size: NA; CDR3: CASSRRTTNEQFF; DNA: TGTGCCAGCAGCCGCCGGACTACTAATGAGCAGTTCTTC
J: TRBJ2-1; V: TRBV4-3; D: NA; size: NA; CDR3: CASSQDPSSSGQFF; DNA: TGCGCCAGCAGCCAAGACCCTAGCTCTTCCGGGCAGTTCTTC
J: TRBJ2-7; V: TRBV25-1; D: TRBD1; size: NA; CDR3: CASSPGQGGEQYF; DNA: TGTGCCAGCAGTCCGGGACAGGGCGGCGAGCAGTACTTC
J: TRBJ2-5; V: TRBV9; D: TRBD2; size: NA; CDR3: CASSPSGRARETQYF; DNA: TGTGCCAGCAGCCCTAGCGGGAGGGCCAGGGAGACCCAGTACTTC
J: TRBJ1-6; V: TRBV11-2; D: NA; size: NA; CDR3: CASSPAGTYSPLHF; DNA: TGTGCCAGCAGCCCTGCGGGCACTTATTCACCCCTCCACTTT
J: TRBJ2-7; V: TRBV19; D: NA; size: NA; CDR3: CASSIGPGAEQYF; DNA: TGTGCCAGTAGTATAGGCCCCGGGGCCGAGCAGTACTTC
J: TRBJ2-3; V: TRBV4-1; D: NA; size: NA; CDR3: CASSQDLEDTQYF; DNA: TGCGCCAGCAGCCAAGATCTGGAAGATACGCAGTATTTT
J: TRBJ2-1; V: TRBV5-8; D: NA; size: NA; CDR3: CASSSVWVLSSYNEQFF; DNA: TGTGCCAGCAGCTCGGTATGGGTACTAAGCTCCTACAATGAGCAGTTCTTC
J: TRBJ1-1; V: TRBV27; D: NA; size: few; CDR3: CASHGGNTEAFF; DNA: TGTGCCAGCCATGGCGGGAACACTGAAGCTTTCTTT
J: TRBJ1-2; V: TRBV14; D: TRBD1; size: NA; CDR3: CASSRMPGQGEDGYTF; DNA: TGTGCCAGCAGTCGTATGCCGGGACAGGGGGAGGATGGCTACACCTTC
J: TRBJ2-7; V: TRBV10-3; D: NA; size: once; CDR3: CAIRQGPIYEQYF; DNA: TGTGCCATCAGACAGGGCCCCATCTACGAGCAGTACTTC
J: TRBJ2-5; V: TRBV28; D: NA; size: NA; CDR3: CASSSTQETQYF; DNA: TGTGCCAGCAGTTCGACCCAAGAGACCCAGTACTTC
J: TRBJ2-5; V: TRBV4-3; D: TRBD2; size: NA; CDR3: CASSQVYSGSGAQYF; DNA: TGCGCCAGCAGTCAAGTGTATAGCGGGAGCGGGGCCCAGTACTTC
J: TRBJ2-7; V: TRBV9; D: NA; size: NA; CDR3: CASSVGRGTGEQYF; DNA: TGTGCCAGCAGCGTAGGGCGGGGTACGGGTGAGCAGTACTTC
J: TRBJ2-1; V: TRBV6-5; D: TRBD2; size: once; CDR3: CASSPGGENNEQFF; DNA: TGTGCCAGCAGTCCCGGGGGGGAAAACAATGAGCAGTTCTTC
J: TRBJ2-7; V: TRBV2; D: TRBD2; size: NA; CDR3: CASSRGTTDYYEQYF; DNA: TGTGCCAGCAGTCGCGGGACTACCGATTACTACGAGCAGTACTTC
J: TRBJ1-5; V: TRBV28; D: TRBD1; size: NA; CDR3: CASSLLGGSGNQPQHF; DNA: TGTGCCAGCAGCCTTCTAGGGGGCTCAGGCAATCAGCCCCAGCATTTT
J: TRBJ2-7; V: TRBV25-1; D: NA; size: NA; CDR3: CASSLDGVYEQYF; DNA: TGTGCCAGCAGCTTAGATGGGGTTTACGAGCAGTACTTC
J: TRBJ1-4; V: TRBV9; D: NA; size: NA; CDR3: CASSGRDGTNEKLFF; DNA: TGTGCCAGCAGCGGCCGGGACGGAACTAATGAAAAACTGTTTTTT
J: TRBJ2-7; V: TRBV15; D: NA; size: NA; CDR3: CATSRESGYEQYF; DNA: TGTGCCACCAGCAGAGAGTCGGGCTACGAGCAGTACTTC
J: TRBJ1-2; V: TRBV29-1; D: NA; size: NA; CDR3: CSVAGSIYGYTF; DNA: TGCAGCGTGGCCGGGTCTATCTATGGCTACACCTTC
J: TRBJ2-1; V: TRBV29-1; D: TRBD2; size: NA; CDR3: CSVEGASGAYNEQFF; DNA: TGCAGCGTTGAAGGGGCTAGCGGTGCCTACAATGAGCAGTTCTTC
J: TRBJ1-2; V: TRBV5-6; D: NA; size: NA; CDR3: CASSGTDSPYGYTF; DNA: TGTGCCAGCAGCGGGACCGACAGCCCCTATGGCTACACCTTC
J: TRBJ1-1; V: TRBV9; D: TRBD1; size: NA; CDR3: CASSANPRDRDTEAFF; DNA: TGTGCCAGCAGCGCCAACCCCCGGGACAGGGATACTGAAGCTTTCTTT
J: TRBJ2-7; V: TRBV4-1; D: NA; size: NA; CDR3: CASSQDPQLGSYEQYF; DNA: TGCGCCAGCAGCCAAGATCCCCAGCTAGGGTCTTACGAGCAGTACTTC
J: TRBJ2-5; V: TRBV5-6; D: NA; size: NA; CDR3: CASSFGGGRGQETQYF; DNA: TGTGCCAGCAGCTTCGGAGGGGGTAGAGGTCAAGAGACCCAGTACTTC
J: TRBJ1-2; V: TRBV11-2; D: NA; size: NA; CDR3: CASSPGPIAWGYTF; DNA: TGTGCCAGCAGCCCAGGACCCATCGCTTGGGGCTACACCTTC
J: TRBJ2-2; V: TRBV9; D: NA; size: NA; CDR3: CASSPRLATGELFF; DNA: TGTGCCAGCAGCCCTCGGTTGGCCACCGGGGAGCTGTTTTTT
J: TRBJ2-7; V: TRBV6-5; D: TRBD1; size: once; CDR3: CASSYSQGATYEQYF; DNA: TGTGCCAGCAGTTACTCACAGGGGGCGACCTACGAGCAGTACTTC
J: TRBJ1-2; V: TRBV7-8; D: NA; size: NA; CDR3: CASSLAVGTNYGYTF; DNA: TGTGCCAGCAGCTTAGCAGTGGGAACCAACTATGGCTACACCTTC
J: TRBJ1-1; V: TRBV2; D: NA; size: NA; CDR3: CASSELGGGGNTEAFF; DNA: TGTGCCAGCAGTGAATTGGGGGGTGGCGGGAACACTGAAGCTTTCTTT
J: TRBJ1-2; V: TRBV6-1; D: NA; size: NA; CDR3: CASSEEDYNYGYTF; DNA: TGTGCCAGCAGTGAAGAGGACTACAACTATGGCTACACCTTC
J: TRBJ2-1; V: TRBV11-2; D: TRBD2; size: NA; CDR3: CASSLVFLAEPYNEQFF; DNA: TGTGCCAGCAGCTTAGTCTTCCTAGCGGAGCCATACAATGAGCAGTTCTTC
J: TRBJ2-1; V: TRBV5-6; D: TRBD2; size: NA; CDR3: CASSLGLAVDEQFF; DNA: TGTGCCAGCAGCTTGGGACTAGCAGTCGATGAGCAGTTCTTC
J: TRBJ1-2; V: TRBV7-2; D: TRBD1; size: NA; CDR3: CASSSTGGAWGYTF; DNA: TGTGCCAGCAGCTCGACAGGGGGCGCCTGGGGCTACACCTTC
J: TRBJ1-2; V: TRBV6-5; D: NA; size: NA; CDR3: CASSPRRGDGYTF; DNA: TGTGCCAGCAGTCCTCGTCGGGGTGATGGCTACACCTTC
J: TRBJ1-1; V: TRBV28; D: NA; size: NA; CDR3: CASSPDRSNTEAFF; DNA: TGTGCCAGCAGTCCTGACAGGTCGAACACTGAAGCTTTCTTT
J: TRBJ2-7; V: TRBV9; D: TRBD1; size: NA; CDR3: CASSPSPGGAYEQYF; DNA: TGTGCCAGCAGCCCCAGCCCAGGGGGAGCCTACGAGCAGTACTTC
J: TRBJ1-6; V: TRBV5-4; D: NA; size: NA; CDR3: CASSLEGSYNSPLHF; DNA: TGTGCCAGCAGTTTGGAGGGCTCCTATAATTCACCCCTCCACTTT
J: TRBJ2-2; V: TRBV27; D: NA; size: NA; CDR3: CASSPRHGRANTGELFF; DNA: TGTGCCAGCAGCCCCAGGCACGGACGGGCGAACACCGGGGAGCTGTTTTTT
J: TRBJ2-7; V: TRBV19; D: NA; size: NA; CDR3: CASSIGGGTYEQYF; DNA: TGTGCCAGTAGTATCGGAGGCGGAACCTACGAGCAGTACTTC
J: TRBJ1-5; V: TRBV7-9; D: NA; size: NA; CDR3: CASSLEDGSVNQPQHF; DNA: TGTGCCAGCAGCTTAGAAGATGGGTCGGTCAATCAGCCCCAGCATTTT
J: TRBJ2-7; V: TRBV6-1; D: TRBD2; size: NA; CDR3: CASSERGGRDPEQYF; DNA: TGTGCCAGCAGTGAAAGGGGCGGGAGGGACCCCGAGCAGTACTTC
J: TRBJ1-2; V: TRBV6-5; D: TRBD1; size: NA; CDR3: CASLTGSTYGYTF; DNA: TGTGCCTCCCTGACAGGGTCAACCTATGGCTACACCTTC
J: TRBJ2-7; V: TRBV19; D: NA; size: once; CDR3: CASSPSTGISYEQYF; DNA: TGTGCCAGTAGCCCCTCGACAGGAATCTCCTACGAGCAGTACTTC
J: TRBJ2-2; V: TRBV27; D: TRBD2; size: NA; CDR3: CASSLWQGSGRVGTTGELFF; DNA: TGTGCCAGCAGTTTATGGCAGGGTAGCGGGAGGGTAGGGACCACCGGGGAGCTGTTTTTT
J: TRBJ2-7; V: TRBV9; D: TRBD2; size: NA; CDR3: CASSIGTSPYEQYF; DNA: TGTGCCAGCAGTATCGGGACTAGCCCCTACGAGCAGTACTTC